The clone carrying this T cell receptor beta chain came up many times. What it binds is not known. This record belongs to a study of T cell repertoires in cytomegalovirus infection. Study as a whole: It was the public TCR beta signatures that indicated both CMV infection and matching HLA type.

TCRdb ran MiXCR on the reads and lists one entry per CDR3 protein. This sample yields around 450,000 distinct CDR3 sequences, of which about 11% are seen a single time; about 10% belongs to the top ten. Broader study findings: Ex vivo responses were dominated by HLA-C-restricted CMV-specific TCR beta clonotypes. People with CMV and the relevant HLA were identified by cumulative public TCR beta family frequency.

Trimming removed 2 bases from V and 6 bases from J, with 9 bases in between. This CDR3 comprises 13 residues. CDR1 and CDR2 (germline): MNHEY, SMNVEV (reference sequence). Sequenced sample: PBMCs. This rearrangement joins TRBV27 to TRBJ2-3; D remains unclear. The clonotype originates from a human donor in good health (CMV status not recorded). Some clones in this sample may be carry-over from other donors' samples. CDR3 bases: TGTGCCAGCAGTTTAATGGGTGGCGATACGCAGTATTTT. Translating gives CASSLMGGDTQYF.